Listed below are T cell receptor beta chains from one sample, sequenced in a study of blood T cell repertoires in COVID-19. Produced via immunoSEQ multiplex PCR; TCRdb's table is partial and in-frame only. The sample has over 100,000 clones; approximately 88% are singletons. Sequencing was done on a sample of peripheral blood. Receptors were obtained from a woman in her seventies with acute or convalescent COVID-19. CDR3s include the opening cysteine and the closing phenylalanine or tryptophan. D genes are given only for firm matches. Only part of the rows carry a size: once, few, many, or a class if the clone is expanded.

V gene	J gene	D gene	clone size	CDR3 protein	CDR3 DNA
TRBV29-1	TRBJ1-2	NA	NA	CSVDSTQDGGLYGYTF	TGCAGCGTTGACTCAACGCAGGACGGAGGACTCTATGGCTACACCTTC
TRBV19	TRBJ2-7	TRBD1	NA	CASSRGTGAGEQYF	TGTGCCAGTAGCCGTGGGACAGGGGCTGGCGAGCAGTACTTC
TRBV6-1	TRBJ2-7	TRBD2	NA	CASSDGTSFYEQYF	TGTGCCAGCAGTGATGGGACTAGCTTCTACGAGCAGTACTTC
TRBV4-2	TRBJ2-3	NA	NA	CASSQEVASTDTQYF	TGTGCCAGCAGCCAAGAGGTAGCTAGCACAGATACGCAGTATTTT
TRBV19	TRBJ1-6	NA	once	CASSIYRENSPLHF	TGTGCCAGTAGTATTTACAGAGAAAATTCACCCCTCCACTTT
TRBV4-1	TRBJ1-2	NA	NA	CASSPGQNNYGYTF	TGCGCCAGCAGCCCAGGACAGAATAACTATGGCTACACCTTC
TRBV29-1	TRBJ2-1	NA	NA	CSTEGAGHNEQFF	TGCAGCACGGAAGGGGCAGGGCACAATGAGCAGTTCTTC
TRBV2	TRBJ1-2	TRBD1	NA	CASSGGQGNGYTF	TGTGCCAGCAGCGGGGGACAGGGAAATGGCTACACCTTC
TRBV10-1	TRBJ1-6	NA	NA	CASRGRSPLHF	TGCGCCAGCCGGGGTAGATCACCCCTCCACTTT
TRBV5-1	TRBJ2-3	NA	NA	CASSGVKGTDTQYF	TGCGCCAGCAGTGGGGTGAAGGGGACAGATACGCAGTATTTT
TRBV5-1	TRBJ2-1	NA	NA	CASSLGLGDEQFF	TGCGCCAGCAGCTTGGGACTAGGGGATGAGCAGTTCTTC
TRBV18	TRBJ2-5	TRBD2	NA	CASSPLSAGGETQYF	TGTGCCAGCTCACCTCTTTCCGCGGGGGGAGAGACCCAGTACTTC
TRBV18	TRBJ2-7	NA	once	CASSLGAGYEQYF	TGTGCCAGCTCACTAGGGGCTGGCTACGAGCAGTACTTC
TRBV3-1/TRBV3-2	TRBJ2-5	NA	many	CASSQGNSYQETQYF	TGTGCCAGCAGCCAAGGTAACAGCTACCAAGAGACCCAGTACTTC
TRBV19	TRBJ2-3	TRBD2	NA	CASSSGGGTDTQYF	TGTGCCAGTAGTAGCGGGGGTGGGACAGATACGCAGTATTTT
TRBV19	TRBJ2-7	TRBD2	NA	CASSREGGGSYEQYF	TGTGCCAGTAGTAGGGAGGGTGGAGGCTCCTACGAGCAGTACTTC
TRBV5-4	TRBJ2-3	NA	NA	CASSPRTSTDTQYF	TGTGCCAGCAGCCCTAGAACCAGCACAGATACGCAGTATTTT
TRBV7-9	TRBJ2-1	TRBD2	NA	CASSFMAGGPNEQFF	TGTGCCAGCAGCTTCATGGCGGGGGGGCCAAATGAGCAGTTCTTC
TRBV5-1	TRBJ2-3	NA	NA	CASGVDTQYF	TGCGCCAGCGGAGTCGATACGCAGTATTTT
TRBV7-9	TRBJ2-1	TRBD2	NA	CASSRTSGSYNEQFF	TGTGCCAGCAGCCGGACTAGCGGGAGCTACAATGAGCAGTTCTTC
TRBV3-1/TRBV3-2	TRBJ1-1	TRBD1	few	CASSRGDRNTEAFF	TGTGCCAGCAGCCGAGGGGACAGGAACACTGAAGCTTTCTTT
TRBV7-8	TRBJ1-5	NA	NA	CASSSRPGQPQHF	TGTGCCAGCAGCTCGCGCCCGGGGCAGCCCCAGCATTTT
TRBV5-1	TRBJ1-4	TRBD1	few	CASSLTGGATNEKLFF	TGCGCCAGCAGCCTCACAGGGGGCGCGACTAATGAAAAACTGTTTTTT
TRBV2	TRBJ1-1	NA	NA	CASSTQGKNTEAFF	TGTGCCAGCAGTACTCAGGGCAAGAACACTGAAGCTTTCTTT
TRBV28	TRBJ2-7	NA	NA	CASTPLRGLEQYF	TGTGCCAGCACCCCTTTACGCGGGCTCGAGCAGTACTTC
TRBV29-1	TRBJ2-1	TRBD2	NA	CSVLPGLAGGREQFF	TGCAGCGTCCTGCCGGGACTAGCGGGAGGACGGGAGCAGTTCTTC
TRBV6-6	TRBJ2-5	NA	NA	CASSYSLGRGSETQYF	TGTGCCAGCAGTTACTCGCTGGGAAGGGGTAGCGAGACCCAGTACTTC
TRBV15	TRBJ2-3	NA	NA	CATSGYGDSDTQYF	TGTGCCACGAGCGGGTATGGGGACTCAGATACGCAGTATTTT
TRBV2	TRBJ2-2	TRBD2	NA	CASSEPRRTSGEPWTGELFF	TGTGCCAGCAGTGAACCTCGGAGGACTAGCGGGGAACCTTGGACCGGGGAGCTGTTTTTT
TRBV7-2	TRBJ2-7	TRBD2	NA	CASSSSGGVAYEQYF	TGTGCCAGCAGCTCCTCTGGGGGGGTAGCCTACGAGCAGTACTTC
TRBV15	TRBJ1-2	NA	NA	CATSRDGMDYGYTF	TGTGCCACCAGCAGAGATGGCATGGACTATGGCTACACCTTC
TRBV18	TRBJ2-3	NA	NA	CASSPRGTDTQYF	TGTGCCAGCTCACCACGCGGCACAGATACGCAGTATTTT
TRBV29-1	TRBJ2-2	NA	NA	CSVEYKWPGELFF	TGCAGCGTTGAGTACAAATGGCCCGGGGAGCTGTTTTTT
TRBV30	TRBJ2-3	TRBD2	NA	CAWSGIAGGPVEARDTQYF	TGTGCCTGGAGTGGTATAGCGGGAGGGCCAGTTGAAGCGAGAGATACGCAGTATTTT
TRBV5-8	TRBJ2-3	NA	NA	CASSHSGRIGTDTQYF	TGTGCCAGCAGCCATTCAGGGAGGATCGGCACAGATACGCAGTATTTT
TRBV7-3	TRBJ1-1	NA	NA	CASKTEPNTEAFF	TGTGCCAGCAAGACAGAACCGAACACTGAAGCTTTCTTT
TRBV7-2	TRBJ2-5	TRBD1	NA	CASSLAGGGETQYF	TGTGCCAGCAGCTTAGCAGGGGGCGGCGAGACCCAGTACTTC
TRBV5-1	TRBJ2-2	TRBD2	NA	CASCFGGLGTGELFF	TGCGCCAGCTGCTTCGGGGGGTTGGGCACCGGGGAGCTGTTTTTT
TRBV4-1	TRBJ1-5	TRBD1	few	CASSQDRGTGWKNQPQHF	TGCGCCAGCAGCCAAGATCGCGGGACAGGGTGGAAGAATCAGCCCCAGCATTTT
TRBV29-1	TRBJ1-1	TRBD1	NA	CSVPRGTGATNTEAFF	TGCAGCGTTCCCCGAGGGACAGGGGCGACGAACACTGAAGCTTTCTTT
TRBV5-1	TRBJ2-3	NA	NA	CASSLGGVTDTQYF	TGCGCCAGCAGCTTGGGCGGGGTCACAGATACGCAGTATTTT
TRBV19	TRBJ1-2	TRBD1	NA	CASTQGTANGYTF	TGTGCCAGTACCCAGGGGACAGCTAATGGCTACACCTTC
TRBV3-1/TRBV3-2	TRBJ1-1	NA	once	CASSLGEGNTEAFF	TGTGCCAGCAGCCTAGGGGAAGGGAACACTGAAGCTTTCTTT
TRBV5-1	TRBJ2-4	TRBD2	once	CASSLGEGLAGKNIQYF	TGCGCCAGCAGCTTGGGAGAGGGACTAGCGGGGAAAAACATTCAGTACTTC
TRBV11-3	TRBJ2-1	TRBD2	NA	CASSPTRTSGGYNEQFF	TGTGCCAGCAGCCCGACCCGGACTAGCGGGGGGTACAATGAGCAGTTCTTC
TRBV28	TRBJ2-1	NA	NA	CASSADLQGYNEQFF	TGTGCCAGCAGTGCGGACCTTCAGGGGTACAATGAGCAGTTCTTC
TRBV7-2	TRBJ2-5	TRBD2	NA	CASSFSSGGQETQYF	TGTGCCAGCAGCTTTTCTAGCGGGGGACAAGAGACCCAGTACTTC
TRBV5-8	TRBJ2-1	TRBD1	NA	CASSLGMVQGARDEQFF	TGTGCCAGCAGCTTGGGAATGGTGCAGGGGGCCCGGGATGAGCAGTTCTTC
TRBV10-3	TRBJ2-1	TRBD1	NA	CAISESTPGQGDEQFF	TGTGCCATCAGTGAGTCGACTCCGGGACAGGGGGATGAGCAGTTCTTC
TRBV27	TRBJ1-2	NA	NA	CASSPRVLDRGYGYTF	TGTGCCAGCAGTCCCCGAGTATTAGATCGGGGCTATGGCTACACCTTC
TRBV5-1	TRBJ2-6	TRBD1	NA	CASSLVDRAAGANVLTF	TGCGCCAGCAGCTTGGTCGACAGGGCGGCTGGGGCCAACGTCCTGACTTTC
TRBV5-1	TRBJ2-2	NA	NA	CASSRGLNTGELFF	TGCGCCAGCAGTAGGGGACTTAACACCGGGGAGCTGTTTTTT
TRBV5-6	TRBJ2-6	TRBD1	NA	CASSSRQGKNSGANVLTF	TGTGCCAGCAGCTCGCGACAGGGTAAAAACTCTGGGGCCAACGTCCTGACTTTC
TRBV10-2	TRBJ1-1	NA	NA	CASSGSGRVETEAFF	TGCGCCAGCAGTGGATCAGGGAGGGTAGAGACTGAAGCTTTCTTT